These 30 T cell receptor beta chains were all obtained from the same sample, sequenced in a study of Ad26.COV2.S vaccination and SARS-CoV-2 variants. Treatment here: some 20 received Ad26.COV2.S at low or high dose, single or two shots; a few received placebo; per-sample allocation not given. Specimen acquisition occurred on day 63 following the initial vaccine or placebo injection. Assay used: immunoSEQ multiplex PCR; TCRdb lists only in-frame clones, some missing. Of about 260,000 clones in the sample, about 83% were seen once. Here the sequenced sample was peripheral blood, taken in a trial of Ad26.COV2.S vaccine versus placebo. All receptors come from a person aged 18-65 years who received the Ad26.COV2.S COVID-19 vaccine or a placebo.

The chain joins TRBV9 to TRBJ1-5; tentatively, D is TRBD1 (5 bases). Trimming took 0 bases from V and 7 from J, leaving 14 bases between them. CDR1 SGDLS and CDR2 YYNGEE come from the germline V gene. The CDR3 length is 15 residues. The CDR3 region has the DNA TGTGCCAGCAGCGTAGATTCGGGGAGGGGACAGCCCCAGCATTTT. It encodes CASSVDSGRGQPQHF.

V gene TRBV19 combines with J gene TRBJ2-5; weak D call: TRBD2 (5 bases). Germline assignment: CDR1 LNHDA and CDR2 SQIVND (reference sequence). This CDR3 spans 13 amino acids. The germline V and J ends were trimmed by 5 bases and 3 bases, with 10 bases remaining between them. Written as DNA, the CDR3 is TGTGCCAGTAGTGGAGGAATTGAAGAGACCCAGTACTTC. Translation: CASSGGIEETQYF.

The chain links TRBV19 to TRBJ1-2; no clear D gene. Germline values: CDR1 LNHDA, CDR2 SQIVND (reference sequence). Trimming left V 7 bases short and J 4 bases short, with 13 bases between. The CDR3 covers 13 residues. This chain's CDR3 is CASKEGSAYGYTF. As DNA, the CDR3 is TGTGCCAGTAAAGAGGGATCGGCCTATGGCTACACCTTC. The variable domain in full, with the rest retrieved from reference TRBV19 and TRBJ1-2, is DGGITQSPKYLFRKEGQNVTLSCEQNLNHDAMYWYRQDPGQGLRLIYYSQIVNDFQKGDIAEGYSVSREKKESFPLTVTSAQKNPTAFYLCASKEGSAYGYTFGSGTRLTVV.

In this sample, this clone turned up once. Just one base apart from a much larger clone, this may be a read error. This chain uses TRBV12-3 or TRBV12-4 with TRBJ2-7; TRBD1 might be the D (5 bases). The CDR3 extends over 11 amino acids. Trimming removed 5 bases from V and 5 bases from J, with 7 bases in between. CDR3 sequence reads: CASSRQNEQYF. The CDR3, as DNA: TGTGCCAGCAGTAGACAGAACGAGCAGTACTTC.

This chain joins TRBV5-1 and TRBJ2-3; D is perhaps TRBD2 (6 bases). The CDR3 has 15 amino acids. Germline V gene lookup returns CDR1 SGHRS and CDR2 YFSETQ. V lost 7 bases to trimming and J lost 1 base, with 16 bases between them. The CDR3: CASGTGRGGTDTQYF. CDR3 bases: TGCGCCAGCGGGACTGGCCGCGGGGGCACAGATACGCAGTATTTT.

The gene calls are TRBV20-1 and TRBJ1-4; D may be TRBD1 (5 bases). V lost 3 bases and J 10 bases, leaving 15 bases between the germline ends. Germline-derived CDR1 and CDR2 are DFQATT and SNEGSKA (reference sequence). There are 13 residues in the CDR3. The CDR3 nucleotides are TGCAGTGCTAGTGTGAAGGGGCCGGGAAAACTGTTTTTT. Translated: CSASVKGPGKLFF.

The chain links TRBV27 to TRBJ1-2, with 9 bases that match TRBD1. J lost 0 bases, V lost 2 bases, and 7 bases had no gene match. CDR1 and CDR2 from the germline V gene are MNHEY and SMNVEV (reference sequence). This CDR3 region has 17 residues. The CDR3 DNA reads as TGTGCCAGCAGTTTACGGACCGGGACAGGGACTAACTATGGCTACACCTTC. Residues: CASSLRTGTGTNYGYTF.

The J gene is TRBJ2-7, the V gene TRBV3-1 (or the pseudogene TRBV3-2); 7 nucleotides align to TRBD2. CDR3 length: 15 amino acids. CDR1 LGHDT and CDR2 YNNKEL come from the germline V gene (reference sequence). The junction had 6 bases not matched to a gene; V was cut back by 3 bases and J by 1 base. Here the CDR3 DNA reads TGTGCCAGCAGCCAGGCAAGCGGGGCATCCTACGAGCAGTACTTC. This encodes CASSQASGASYEQYF.

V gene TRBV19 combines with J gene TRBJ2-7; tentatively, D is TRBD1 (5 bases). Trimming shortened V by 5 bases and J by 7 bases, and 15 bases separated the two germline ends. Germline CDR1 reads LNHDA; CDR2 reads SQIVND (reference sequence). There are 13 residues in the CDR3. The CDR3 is CASSRRGTGEQYV. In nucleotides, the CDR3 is TGTGCCAGTAGTCGAAGGGGTACCGGAGAGCAGTACGTC.

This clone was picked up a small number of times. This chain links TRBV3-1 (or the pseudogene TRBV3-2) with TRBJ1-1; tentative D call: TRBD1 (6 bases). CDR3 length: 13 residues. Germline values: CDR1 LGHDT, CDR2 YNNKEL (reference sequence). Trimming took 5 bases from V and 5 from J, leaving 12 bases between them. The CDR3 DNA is TGTGCCAGCAGCTATCAACAGGGAACTGAAGCTTTCTTT. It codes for CASSYQQGTEAFF.

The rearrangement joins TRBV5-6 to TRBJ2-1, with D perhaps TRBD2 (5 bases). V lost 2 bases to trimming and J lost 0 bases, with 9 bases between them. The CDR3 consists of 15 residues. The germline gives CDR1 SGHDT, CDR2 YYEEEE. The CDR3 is CASSLGLSSYNEQFF. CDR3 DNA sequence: TGTGCCAGCAGCTTAGGACTCTCCTCCTACAATGAGCAGTTCTTC.

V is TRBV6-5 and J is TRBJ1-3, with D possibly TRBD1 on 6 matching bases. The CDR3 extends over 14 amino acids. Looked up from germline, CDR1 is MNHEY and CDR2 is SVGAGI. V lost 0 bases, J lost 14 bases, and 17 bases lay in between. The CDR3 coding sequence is TGTGCCAGCAGTTACTCGAAGGGGGTTGGGGCAGTATATTTT. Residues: CASSYSKGVGAVYF.

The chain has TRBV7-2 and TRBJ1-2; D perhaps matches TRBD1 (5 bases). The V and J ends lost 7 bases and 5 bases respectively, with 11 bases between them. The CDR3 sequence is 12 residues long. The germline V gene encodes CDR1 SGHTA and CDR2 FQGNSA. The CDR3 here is CASIGGNYGYTF. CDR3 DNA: TGTGCCAGCATCGGGGGGAATTATGGCTACACCTTC.

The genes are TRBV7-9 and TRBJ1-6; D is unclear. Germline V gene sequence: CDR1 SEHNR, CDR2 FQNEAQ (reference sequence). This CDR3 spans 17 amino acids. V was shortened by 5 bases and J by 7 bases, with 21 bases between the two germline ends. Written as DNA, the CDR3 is TGTGCCAGCAGCGGACGATGGACCTCAAGAGGGAATTCACCCCTCCACTTT. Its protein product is CASSGRWTSRGNSPLHF.

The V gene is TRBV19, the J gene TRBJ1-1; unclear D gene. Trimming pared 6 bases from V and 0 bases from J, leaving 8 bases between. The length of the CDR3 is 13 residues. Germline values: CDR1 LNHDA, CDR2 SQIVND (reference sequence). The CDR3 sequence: CASSATVNTEAFF. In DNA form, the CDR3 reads TGTGCCAGTAGCGCAACAGTGAACACTGAAGCTTTCTTT.

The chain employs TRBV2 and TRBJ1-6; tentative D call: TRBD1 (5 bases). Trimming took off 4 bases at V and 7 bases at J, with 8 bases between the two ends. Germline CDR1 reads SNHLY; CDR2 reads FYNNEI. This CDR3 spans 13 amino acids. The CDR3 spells CASSGQGNSPLHF. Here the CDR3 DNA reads TGTGCCAGCAGTGGGCAGGGAAATTCACCCCTCCACTTT.

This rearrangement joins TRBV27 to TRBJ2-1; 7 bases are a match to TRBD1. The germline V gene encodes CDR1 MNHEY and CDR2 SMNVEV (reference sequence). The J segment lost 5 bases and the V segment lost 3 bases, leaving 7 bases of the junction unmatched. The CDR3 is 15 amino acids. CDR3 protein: CASSFMTGYNNEQFF. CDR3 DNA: TGTGCCAGCAGTTTCATGACAGGGTACAACAATGAGCAGTTCTTC.

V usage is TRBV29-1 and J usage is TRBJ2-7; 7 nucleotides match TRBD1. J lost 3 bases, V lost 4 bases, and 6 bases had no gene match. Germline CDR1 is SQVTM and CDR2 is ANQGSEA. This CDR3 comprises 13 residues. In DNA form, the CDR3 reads TGCAGCGTTGTTACAGGGGTAAGCTACGAGCAGTACGTC. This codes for CSVVTGVSYEQYV.

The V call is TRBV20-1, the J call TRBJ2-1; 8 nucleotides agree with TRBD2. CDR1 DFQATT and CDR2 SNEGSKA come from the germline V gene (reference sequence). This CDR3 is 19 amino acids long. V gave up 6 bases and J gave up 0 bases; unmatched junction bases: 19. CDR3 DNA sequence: TGCAGTGCGAGTGTCGCGGGAGGTTCTCCTCTGAGCTCCTACAATGAGCAGTTCTTC. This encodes CSASVAGGSPLSSYNEQFF.

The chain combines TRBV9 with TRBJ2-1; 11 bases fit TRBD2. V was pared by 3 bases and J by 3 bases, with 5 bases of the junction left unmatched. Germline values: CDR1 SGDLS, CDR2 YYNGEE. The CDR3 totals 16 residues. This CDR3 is CASSAIGTSGYNEQFF. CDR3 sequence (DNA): TGTGCCAGCAGCGCTATCGGGACTAGCGGCTACAATGAGCAGTTCTTC.

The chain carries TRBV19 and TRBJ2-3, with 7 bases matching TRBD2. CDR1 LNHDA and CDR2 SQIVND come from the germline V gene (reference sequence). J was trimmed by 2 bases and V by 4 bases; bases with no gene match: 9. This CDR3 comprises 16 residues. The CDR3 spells CASSRGTTLFTDTQYF. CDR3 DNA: TGTGCCAGTAGTAGGGGGACTACCCTTTTCACAGATACGCAGTATTTT.

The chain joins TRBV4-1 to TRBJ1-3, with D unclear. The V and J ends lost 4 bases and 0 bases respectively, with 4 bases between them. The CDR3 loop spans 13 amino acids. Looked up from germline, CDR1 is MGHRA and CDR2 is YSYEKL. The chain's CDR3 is CASSPVSGNTIYF. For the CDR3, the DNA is TGCGCCAGCAGCCCAGTCTCTGGAAACACCATATATTTT.

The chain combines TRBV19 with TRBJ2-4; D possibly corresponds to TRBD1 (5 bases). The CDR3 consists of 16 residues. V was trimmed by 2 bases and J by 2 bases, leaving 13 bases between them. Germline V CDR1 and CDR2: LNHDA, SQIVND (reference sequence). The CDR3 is CASSIIRGPTKNIQYF. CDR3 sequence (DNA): TGTGCCAGTAGTATAATAAGGGGTCCAACCAAAAACATTCAGTACTTC.

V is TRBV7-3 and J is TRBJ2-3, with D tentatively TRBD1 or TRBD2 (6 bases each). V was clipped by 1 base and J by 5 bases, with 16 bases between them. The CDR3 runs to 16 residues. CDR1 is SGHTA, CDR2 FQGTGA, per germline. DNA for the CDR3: TGTGCCAGCAGCTTAATTGGAGGGGGGATAGGAGATACGCAGTATTTT. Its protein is CASSLIGGGIGDTQYF. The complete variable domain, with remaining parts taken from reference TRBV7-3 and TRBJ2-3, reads GAGVSQTPSNKVTEKGKYVELRCDPISGHTALYWYRQSLGQGPEFLIYFQGTGAADDSGLPNDRFFAVRPEGSVSTLKIQRTERGDSAVYLCASSLIGGGIGDTQYFGPGTRLTVL.

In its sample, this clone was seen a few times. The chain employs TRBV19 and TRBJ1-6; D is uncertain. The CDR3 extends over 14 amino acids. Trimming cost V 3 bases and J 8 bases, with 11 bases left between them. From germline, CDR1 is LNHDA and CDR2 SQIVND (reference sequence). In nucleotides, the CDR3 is TGTGCCAGTAGTATGGGTAGCCCATATTCACCCCTCCACTTT. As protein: CASSMGSPYSPLHF.

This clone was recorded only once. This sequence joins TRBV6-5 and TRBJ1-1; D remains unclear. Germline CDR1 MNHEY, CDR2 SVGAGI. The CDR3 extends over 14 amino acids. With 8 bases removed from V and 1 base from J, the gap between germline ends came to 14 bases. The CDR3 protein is CASQVVHRNTEAFF. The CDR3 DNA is TGTGCCAGCCAGGTAGTACATAGGAACACTGAAGCTTTCTTT.

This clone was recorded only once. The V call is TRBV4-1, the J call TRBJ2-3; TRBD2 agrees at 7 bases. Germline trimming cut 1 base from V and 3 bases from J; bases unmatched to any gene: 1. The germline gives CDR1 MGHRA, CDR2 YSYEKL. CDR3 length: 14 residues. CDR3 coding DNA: TGCGCCAGCAGCCAAGTTAGCGGGACAGATACGCAGTATTTT. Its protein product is CASSQVSGTDTQYF.

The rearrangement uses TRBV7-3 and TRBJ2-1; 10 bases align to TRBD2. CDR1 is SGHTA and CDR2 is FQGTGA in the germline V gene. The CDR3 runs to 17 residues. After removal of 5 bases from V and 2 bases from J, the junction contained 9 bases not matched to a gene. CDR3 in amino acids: CASSPEGLAFAYNEQFF. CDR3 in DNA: TGTGCCAGCAGCCCCGAGGGACTAGCGTTTGCCTACAATGAGCAGTTCTTC.

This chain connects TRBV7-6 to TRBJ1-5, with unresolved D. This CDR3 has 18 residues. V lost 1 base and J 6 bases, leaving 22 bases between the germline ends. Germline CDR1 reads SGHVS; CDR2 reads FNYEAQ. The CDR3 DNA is TGTGCCAGCAGCTTAGGTCCCCCCGCCACGGGTAGGTTTCAGCCCCAGCATTTT. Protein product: CASSLGPPATGRFQPQHF.

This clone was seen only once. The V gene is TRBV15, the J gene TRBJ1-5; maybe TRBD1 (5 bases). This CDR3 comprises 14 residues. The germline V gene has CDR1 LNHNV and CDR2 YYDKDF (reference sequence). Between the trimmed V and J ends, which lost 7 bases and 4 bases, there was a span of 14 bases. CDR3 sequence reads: CATKDGTENQPQHF. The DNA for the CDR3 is TGTGCCACCAAAGATGGGACGGAGAATCAGCCCCAGCATTTT.